What follows are 8 T cell receptor beta chains derived from one specimen sequenced in a study of CD8+CD57+ T cells in acquired aplastic anemia. TCR beta VDJ and CDR3 were profiled, and genomic DNA was the template. Via MiXCR, TCRdb re-called the reads, giving one row per CDR3 protein. The table lists some 120,000 distinct CDR3 sequences, 48% of them singletons. The sequenced sample was sorted CD4+, CD8+, or CD8+CD57+ T cells (not recorded which) from PBMCs. These receptors originate from a human donor in good health, serving as a control.

This clonotype showed up many times. The V gene is TRBV18, the J gene TRBJ2-3; D not resolved. From germline, CDR1 is KGHSH and CDR2 LQKENI. This CDR3 has 15 amino acids. Trimming left V 1 base short and J 0 bases short, with 8 bases between. CDR3: CASSPRVDSTDTQYF. DNA for the CDR3: TGTGCCAGCTCACCACGAGTGGATAGCACAGATACGCAGTATTTT.

The rearrangement joins TRBV19 to TRBJ1-2; D might be TRBD1 (6 bases). Germline lookup yields CDR1 LNHDA and CDR2 SQIVND (reference sequence). This CDR3 has 14 residues. V lost 5 bases, J lost 2 bases, and 12 bases lay in between. CDR3 sequence: CASSEGGSNYGYTF. In nucleotides, the CDR3 is TGTGCCAGTAGTGAGGGGGGGTCGAACTATGGCTACACCTTC.

The chain links TRBV6-1 to TRBJ1-5; D is ambiguous. The CDR3 length is 11 residues. Germline CDR1 and CDR2: MNHNS and SASEGT. Trimming left V 3 bases short and J 7 bases short, with 4 bases between. CDR3 protein: CASSDDQPQHF. CDR3 bases: TGTGCCAGCAGTGACGACCAGCCCCAGCATTTT.

This clonotype was recorded many times. The rearrangement joins TRBV20-1 to TRBJ1-6, with TRBD1 identical over 9 bases. Germline-derived CDR1 and CDR2 are DFQATT and SNEGSKA (reference sequence). V gave up 6 bases and J gave up 8 bases; unmatched junction bases: 8. The CDR3 contains 14 residues. The CDR3 loop reads CSALRTGEHSPLHF. The CDR3 DNA follows: TGCAGTGCACTACGGACAGGGGAGCATTCACCCCTCCACTTT.

V usage is TRBV10-2 and J usage is TRBJ2-5; 7 bases match TRBD1. V was pared by 6 bases and J by 2 bases, with 0 bases of the junction left unmatched. This CDR3 region has 12 residues. Looked up from germline, CDR1 is WSHSY and CDR2 is SAAADI. The CDR3 coding sequence is TGCGCCAGCAGGGGACAGCAAGAGACCCAGTACTTC. It yields the protein CASRGQQETQYF.

This clonotype occurred many times. CDR3 bases: TGCAGTGCTAGAGATCCGCAAGGTCCTCAGCCCCAGCATTTT. It encodes CSARDPQGPQPQHF. The J gene is TRBJ1-5, the V gene TRBV20-1; D is ambiguous. With 0 bases removed from V and 6 bases from J, the gap between germline ends came to 12 bases. The CDR3 extends over 14 amino acids. Per germline, CDR1 DFQATT and CDR2 SNEGSKA (reference sequence).

This chain joins TRBV5-6 and TRBJ1-4, with D maybe TRBD1 (6 bases). Trimming took off 1 base at V and 4 bases at J, with 11 bases between the two ends. From germline, CDR1 is SGHDT and CDR2 YYEEEE. This CDR3 spans 15 amino acids. CDR3 residues: CASSLTGHNNEKLFF. The CDR3 nucleotides are TGTGCCAGCAGCTTGACGGGACACAATAATGAAAAACTGTTTTTT.

The chain couples TRBV15 to TRBJ1-1, with unresolved D. Deletions cut 4 bases from V and 1 base from J, with 10 bases between. This CDR3 contains 14 residues. The germline CDR1 and CDR2 sequences are LNHNV and YYDKDF (reference sequence). The CDR3 loop is CATSTSGQNTEAFF. DNA of the CDR3: TGTGCCACCAGCACGTCGGGCCAGAACACTGAAGCTTTCTTT.